This TCR beta chain was identified during a study of control samples from healthy donors and cancer patients. This CDR3 is built from 15 residues. CDR1 SGHTA and CDR2 FQGNSA come from the germline V gene. With 5 bases clipped from V and 5 bases from J, the junction kept 9 bases outside the gene matches. Only in-frame clones appear in the TCRdb table, and some are missing; sequencing was by immunoSEQ multiplex PCR. The sample holds some 120,000 clones; over 85% are singletons and the top ten take roughly 4%. Sequenced input: blood. The V and J genes are TRBV7-2 and TRBJ2-1, with 7 nucleotides matching TRBD1. The sequence was obtained from a man in his thirties or forties in good health. The CDR3 region is CASSRQQGMNNEQFF. As DNA, the CDR3 is TGTGCCAGCAGCCGCCAACAGGGGATGAACAATGAGCAGTTCTTC.